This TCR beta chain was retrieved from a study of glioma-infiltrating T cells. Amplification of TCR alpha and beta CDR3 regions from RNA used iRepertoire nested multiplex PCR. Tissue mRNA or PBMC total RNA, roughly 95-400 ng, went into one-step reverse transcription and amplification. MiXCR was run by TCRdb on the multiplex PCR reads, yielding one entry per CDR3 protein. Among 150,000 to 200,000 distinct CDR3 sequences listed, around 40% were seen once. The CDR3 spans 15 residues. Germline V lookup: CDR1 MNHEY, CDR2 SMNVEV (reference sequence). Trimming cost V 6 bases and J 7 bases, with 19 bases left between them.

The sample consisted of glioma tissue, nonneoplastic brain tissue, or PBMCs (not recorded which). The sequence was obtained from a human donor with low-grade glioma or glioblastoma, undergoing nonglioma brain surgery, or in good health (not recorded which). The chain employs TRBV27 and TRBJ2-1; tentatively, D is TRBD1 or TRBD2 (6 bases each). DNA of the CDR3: TGTGCCAGCAGGGACAGTGGAGGGAGTCTGAATGAGCAGTTCTTC. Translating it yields CASRDSGGSLNEQFF.